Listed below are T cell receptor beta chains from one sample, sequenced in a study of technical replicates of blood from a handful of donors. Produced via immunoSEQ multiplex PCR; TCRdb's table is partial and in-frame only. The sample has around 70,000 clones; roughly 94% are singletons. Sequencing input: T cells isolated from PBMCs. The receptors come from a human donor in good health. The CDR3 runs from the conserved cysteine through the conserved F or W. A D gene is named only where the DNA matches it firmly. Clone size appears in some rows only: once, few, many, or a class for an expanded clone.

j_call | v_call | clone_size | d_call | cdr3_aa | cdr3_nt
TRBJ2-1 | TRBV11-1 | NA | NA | CASSLYREVNEQFF | TGTGCCAGCAGCCTATACCGGGAAGTCAATGAGCAGTTCTTC
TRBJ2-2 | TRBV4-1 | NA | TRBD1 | CASSQAQGVPGELFF | TGCGCCAGCAGCCAGGCACAGGGGGTCCCCGGGGAGCTGTTTTTT
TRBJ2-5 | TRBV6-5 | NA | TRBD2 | CASSYSITSGSRYF | TGTGCCAGCAGTTACTCGATTACTAGCGGGAGTCGGTACTTC
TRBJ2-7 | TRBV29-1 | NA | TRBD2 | CSVVGGSSYEQYF | TGCAGCGTTGTCGGCGGGAGCTCCTACGAGCAGTACTTC
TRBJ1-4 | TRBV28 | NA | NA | CASSPTLTPATNEKLFF | TGTGCCAGCAGTCCCACTTTAACCCCGGCAACTAATGAAAAACTGTTTTTT
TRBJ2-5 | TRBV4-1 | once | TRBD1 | CASSQDQGAETQYF | TGCGCCAGCAGCCAAGATCAGGGGGCGGAGACCCAGTACTTC
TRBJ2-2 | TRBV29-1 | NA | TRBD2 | CSVESGTRGTGELFF | TGCAGCGTTGAATCCGGGACTAGGGGGACCGGGGAGCTGTTTTTT
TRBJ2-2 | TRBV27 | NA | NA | CASSLTARTGELFF | TGTGCCAGCAGTTTGACAGCGAGGACCGGGGAGCTGTTTTTT
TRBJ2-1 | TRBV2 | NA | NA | CASSASETSFNEQFF | TGTGCCAGCAGTGCTTCCGAGACATCCTTCAATGAGCAGTTCTTC
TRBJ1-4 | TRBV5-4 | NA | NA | CASSTFPGGNNEKLFF | TGTGCCAGCAGCACCTTCCCGGGGGGAAATAATGAAAAACTGTTTTTT
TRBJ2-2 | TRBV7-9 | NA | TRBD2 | CASSLVVLGLAGNTGELFF | TGTGCCAGCAGCTTAGTAGTTCTAGGACTAGCGGGAAACACCGGGGAGCTGTTTTTT
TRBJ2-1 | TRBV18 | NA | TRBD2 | CASSPLRGTSGMSSYNEQFF | TGTGCCAGCTCACCTCTACGGGGGACTAGCGGAATGAGCTCCTACAATGAGCAGTTCTTC
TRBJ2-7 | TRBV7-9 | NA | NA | CASSSLEASSYEQYF | TGTGCCAGCAGCTCCTTGGAGGCCAGCTCCTACGAGCAGTACTTC
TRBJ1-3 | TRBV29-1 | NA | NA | CSVVAGANTIYF | TGCAGCGTTGTAGCAGGGGCAAACACCATATATTTT
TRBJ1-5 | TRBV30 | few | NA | CAWSTGPGQPQHF | TGTGCCTGGAGTACAGGGCCTGGGCAGCCCCAGCATTTT
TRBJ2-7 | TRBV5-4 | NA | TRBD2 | CASSFEGATSGDYEQYF | TGTGCCAGCAGCTTCGAGGGGGCTACTAGCGGGGATTACGAGCAGTACTTC
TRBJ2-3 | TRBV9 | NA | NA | CASSILSTDTQYF | TGTGCCAGCAGCATACTGAGCACAGATACGCAGTATTTT
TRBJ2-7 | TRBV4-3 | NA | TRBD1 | CASSQSRDRAYEQYF | TGCGCCAGCAGCCAGTCCCGGGACAGGGCCTACGAGCAGTACTTC
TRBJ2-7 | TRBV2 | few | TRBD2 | CASSEWGAGGGYEQYF | TGTGCCAGCAGTGAATGGGGTGCGGGAGGGGGCTACGAGCAGTACTTC
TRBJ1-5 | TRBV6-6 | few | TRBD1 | CASSLRGQDQPQHF | TGTGCCAGCAGCCTGAGGGGGCAGGATCAGCCCCAGCATTTT
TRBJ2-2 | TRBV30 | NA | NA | CAWSYQRKENTGELFF | TGTGCCTGGAGTTACCAGCGGAAGGAGAACACCGGGGAGCTGTTTTTT
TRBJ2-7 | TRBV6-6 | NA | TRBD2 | CASRFSGSPFYEQYF | TGTGCCAGCAGATTTAGCGGGTCCCCTTTCTACGAGCAGTACTTC
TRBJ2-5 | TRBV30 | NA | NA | CAWSVVAAQETQYF | TGTGCCTGGAGTGTAGTAGCAGCCCAAGAGACCCAGTACTTC
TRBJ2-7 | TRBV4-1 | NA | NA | CASSPSGIAAYEQYF | TGCGCCAGCAGCCCGTCCGGGATCGCGGCCTACGAGCAGTACTTC
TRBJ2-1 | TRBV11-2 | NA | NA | CASSLGLAINEQFF | TGTGCCAGCAGCTTAGGGCTAGCGATAAATGAGCAGTTCTTC